This T cell receptor beta chain was recovered during a study of beta chain features in type 1 diabetes. CDR1 is SGHTA, CDR2 FQGNSA, per germline. CDR3 length equals 13 residues. V shed 3 bases and J shed 7 bases, with 12 bases lying between them. The sequenced template was cDNA made from the entire isolated RNA. Produced via immunoSEQ multiplex PCR; TCRdb's table is partial and in-frame only. The profile shows some 360,000 clones, roughly a tenth of them singletons. CD4+ cells of the naive, central memory, regulatory and stem cell-like memory types were sorted via CD45RO/CCR7/CD25/CD127/CD95/CD27. This clone has just a few counts. Antigen specificity is unknown. The study, taken as a whole, reports: Lower insertion and higher deletion counts appeared at VDJ junctions in type 1 diabetes patients. PCR could preferentially amplify shorter templates, alike in patients and controls. HLA effects on TCRB rearrangement stayed unresolved here. When Type 1 diabetes patients were examined, their TCRB CDR3s proved moderately but significantly shorter in all four CD4+ subsets.

Sequenced input: central memory CD4+ T cells from blood. This clonotype was obtained from a man younger than 40 with type 1 diabetes. The rearrangement links TRBV7-2 to TRBJ1-1, with a weak D call TRBD1 (5 bases). CDR3 DNA sequence: TGTGCCAGCAGCTTTGCGGGGCAGAGTGAAGCTTTCTTT. The encoded protein is CASSFAGQSEAFF. The whole variable domain, filled in from reference TRBV7-2 and TRBJ1-1, reads GAGVSQSPSNKVTEKGKDVELRCDPISGHTALYWYRQSLGQGLEFLIYFQGNSAPDKSGLPSDRFSAERTGGSVSTLTIQRTQQEDSAVYLCASSFAGQSEAFFGQGTRLTVV.